The clone carrying this TCR beta chain was seen ten or more times. The data were obtained in a study of regulatory T cells in long-lasting Graves disease. Time point in this sample: persistent/refractory GD, antithyroid drugs over 5 years with positive TRAb. Following extraction of RNA from PBMCs, that RNA was used to make the TCR library. Construction of TCR beta libraries relied on iRepertoire HTBI primers and on Arm-PCR targeting CDR3 regions. TCRdb analysed the multiplex PCR reads with MiXCR anew, one entry per CDR3 protein. This repertoire shows about half a million distinct CDR3 sequences, roughly 22% found once; its top ten account for about an eighth. The CDR3 is made up of 16 amino acids. V was pared by 0 bases and J by 1 base, with 12 bases between. Germline V gives CDR1 MNHEY, CDR2 SVGAGI.

The sequence was collected from a female donor with Graves disease. This specimen consisted of peripheral blood mononuclear cells (PBMCs), obtained when the disease was refractory, from a patient treated with antithyroid drugs. The gene calls are TRBV6-5 and TRBJ1-2, with D unclear. This CDR3 is CASSYSQVGSNYGYTF. The CDR3 DNA follows: TGTGCCAGCAGTTACTCCCAAGTTGGCAGTAACTATGGCTACACCTTC.